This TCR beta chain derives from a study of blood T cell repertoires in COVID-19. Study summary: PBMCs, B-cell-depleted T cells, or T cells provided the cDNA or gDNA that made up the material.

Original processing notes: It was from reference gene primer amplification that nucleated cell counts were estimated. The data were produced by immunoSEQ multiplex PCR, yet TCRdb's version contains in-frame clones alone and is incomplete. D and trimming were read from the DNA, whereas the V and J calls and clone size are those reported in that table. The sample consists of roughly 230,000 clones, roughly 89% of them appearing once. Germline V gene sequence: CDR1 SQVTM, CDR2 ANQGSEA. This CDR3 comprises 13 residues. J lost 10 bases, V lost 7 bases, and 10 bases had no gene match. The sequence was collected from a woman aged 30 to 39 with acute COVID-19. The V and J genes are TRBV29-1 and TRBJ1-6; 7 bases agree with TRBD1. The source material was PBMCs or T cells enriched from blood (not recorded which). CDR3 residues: CSASDRIDSPLHF. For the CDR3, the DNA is TGCAGCGCTTCGGACAGGATAGACTCACCCCTCCACTTT.